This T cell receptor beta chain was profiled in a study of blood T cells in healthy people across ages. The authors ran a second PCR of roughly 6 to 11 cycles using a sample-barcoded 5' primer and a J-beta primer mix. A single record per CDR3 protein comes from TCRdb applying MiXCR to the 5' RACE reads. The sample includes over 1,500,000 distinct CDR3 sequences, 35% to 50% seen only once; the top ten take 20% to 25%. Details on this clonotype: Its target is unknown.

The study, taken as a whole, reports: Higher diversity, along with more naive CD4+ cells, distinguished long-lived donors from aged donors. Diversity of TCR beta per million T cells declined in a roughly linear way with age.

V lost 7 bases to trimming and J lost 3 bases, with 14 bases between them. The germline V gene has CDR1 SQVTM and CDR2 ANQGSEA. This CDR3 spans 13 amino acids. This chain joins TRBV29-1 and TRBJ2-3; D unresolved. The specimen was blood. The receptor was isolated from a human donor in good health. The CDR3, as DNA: TGCAGCGCGAAACCGTCTAGAACAGATACGCAGTATTTT. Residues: CSAKPSRTDTQYF.